The T cell receptor (beta chain) described here comes from a study of Graves' ophthalmopathy and Graves' hyperthyroidism. This clonotype occurred a few times. Trimming shortened V by 7 bases and J by 0 bases, and 16 bases separated the two germline ends. This CDR3 is 16 amino acids long. Looked up from germline, CDR1 is MDHEN and CDR2 is SYDVKM. Beta-chain TCR CDR3 regions were amplified from RNA transcripts. RT-PCR was first run with HTBI primers, then multiplex PCR in a second round. MiXCR, run by TCRdb on the multiplex PCR reads, gives a single entry per CDR3 protein. The sample lists about 57,000 distinct CDR3 sequences, under 55% occurring once.

This receptor was obtained from an adult woman with Graves' ophthalmopathy. The sequenced sample was peripheral blood. V usage is TRBV28 and J usage is TRBJ1-5; D might be TRBD1 (6 bases). In DNA, the CDR3 is TGTGCCAGCACTGGGGGGGCCGGGTATAGCAATCAGCCCCAGCATTTT. This codes for CASTGGAGYSNQPQHF. Full variable domain (rest looked up from reference TRBV28 and TRBJ1-5): DVKVTQSSRYLVKRTGEKVFLECVQDMDHENMFWYRQDPGLGLRLIYFSYDVKMKEKGDIPEGYSVSREKKERFSLILESASTNQTSMYLCASTGGAGYSNQPQHFGDGTRLSIL.